This TCR beta chain was documented in a study of T cells in localized non-small cell lung cancer. Here immunoSEQ multiplex PCR was the method, and the copy in TCRdb shows in-frame clones only, minus some. Altogether under 35,000 clones are present, around 80% being singletons, with the ten largest covering roughly a third. Study-wide results and caveats: Clonality of T cells reached its maximum in uninvolved adjacent lung, surpassing tumor. Investigators sequenced only a single tumor region, leaving heterogeneity possible.

In its sample, this clone was seen a few times. Its antigen is unidentified. CDR1 and CDR2 (germline): SNHLY, FYNNEI. Deletions cut 8 bases from V and 5 bases from J, with 13 bases between. The CDR3 is 13 residues long. The sequencing used peripheral blood, collected before any cancer treatment. This TCR came from a male donor older than 55 with stage II squamous cell lung carcinoma. The genes are TRBV2 and TRBJ1-5; D not resolved. In nucleotides, the CDR3 is TGTGCCAGCGGACTCTACCAGGATCAGCCCCAGCATTTT. This translates into CASGLYQDQPQHF.